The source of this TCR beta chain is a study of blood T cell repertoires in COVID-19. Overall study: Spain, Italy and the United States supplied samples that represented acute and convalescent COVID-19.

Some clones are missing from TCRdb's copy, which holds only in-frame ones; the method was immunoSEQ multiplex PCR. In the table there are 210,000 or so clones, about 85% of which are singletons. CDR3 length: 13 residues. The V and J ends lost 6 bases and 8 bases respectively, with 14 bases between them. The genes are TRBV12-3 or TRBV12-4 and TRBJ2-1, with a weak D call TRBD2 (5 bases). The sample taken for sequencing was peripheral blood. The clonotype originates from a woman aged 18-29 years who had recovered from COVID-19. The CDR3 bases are TGTGCCAGCAGCTACCTCGGGGTTTATGAGCAGTTCTTC. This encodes CASSYLGVYEQFF.